The 5 T cell receptor beta chains reported below all come from one sample, sequenced in a study of siplizumab effects on memory and regulatory T cells. Using immunoSEQ multiplex PCR, the repertoire was profiled, and TCRdb retains in-frame clones only, with some absent. This table has some 65,000 clones, 80% to 90% appearing once. The sample consisted of Tregs sorted from blood. All receptors come from a human donor in good health.

This clone was seen a handful of times. The chain combines TRBV27 with TRBJ2-1, with D possibly being TRBD2 (6 bases). Germline CDR1 MNHEY, CDR2 SMNVEV (reference sequence). V lost 9 bases to trimming and J lost 2 bases, with 14 bases between them. This CDR3 is built from 14 residues. The CDR3 DNA is TGTGCCAGAGCGGACTGGGGGGCCTACAATGAGCAGTTCTTC. Encoded protein: CARADWGAYNEQFF.

This chain uses TRBV7-6 with TRBJ2-7; 7 positions match TRBD2. CDR3 length: 15 residues. Germline V gene data show CDR1 as SGHVS and CDR2 as FNYEAQ. The V segment lost 2 bases and the J segment 9 bases; nucleotides outside the gene matches: 13. The CDR3 bases are TGTGCCAGCAGCTTATGGTCGGCAGGGACTACGAGGCAGTACTTC. Translation: CASSLWSAGTTRQYF.

V is TRBV7-2 and J is TRBJ2-2; D is undetermined. The V end lost 5 bases, the J end lost 0 bases, and 10 bases lay between the germline ends. Germline CDR1 SGHTA, CDR2 FQGNSA. The CDR3 length is 15 residues. CDR3 nucleotide sequence: TGTGCCAGCAGCCCCGGACGGGCGAACACCGGGGAGCTGTTTTTT. Translated, it gives CASSPGRANTGELFF.

This clone was seen once. The gene calls are TRBV7-6 and TRBJ2-5; D unresolved. Trimming shortened V by 1 base and J by 5 bases, and 14 bases separated the two germline ends. CDR3 size: 15 residues. The germline gives CDR1 SGHVS, CDR2 FNYEAQ. The CDR3: CASSLVQWSRETQYF. The CDR3 coding sequence is TGTGCCAGCAGCTTAGTACAGTGGTCCCGGGAGACCCAGTACTTC.

This chain connects TRBV9 to TRBJ2-1; the match to TRBD2 covers 14 bases. The V gene's germline CDR1 is SGDLS and CDR2 YYNGEE. The CDR3 is 18 residues long. The junction had 10 bases not matched to a gene; V was cut back by 4 bases and J by 4 bases. As DNA, the CDR3 is TGTGCCAGCAGCACTCGACTAGCGGGAGGGCCGGCATACAATGAGCAGTTCTTC. Its protein product is CASSTRLAGGPAYNEQFF.